Reported below is one T cell receptor beta chain. Its antigen is as yet unknown. Looked up from germline, CDR1 is SGHDN and CDR2 is FVKESK. There are 15 residues in the CDR3. Trimming stripped 0 bases from V and 8 bases from J, with 13 bases between. Specified treatment: approximately 10-day PBMC culture with coronavirus spike peptide pools or control peptides (ViraFEST assay). This specimen comes from a study of vaccination and CD4 T cells after COVID-19. In the study overall: Six males and four females constituted the convalescent cohort, two of whom were Hispanic.

Researchers used the Oncomine TCR Beta short-read assay to sequence DNA from cultured CD4+ T cells. TCRdb passed the PCR reads through MiXCR, listing each CDR3 protein once. The profile shows around 15,000 distinct CDR3 sequences, roughly 25% of them singletons. Sequenced: cultured CD4+ T cells from blood. V gene TRBV14 combines with J gene TRBJ1-4; the D gene is possibly TRBD1 (5 bases). This sequence was found in a human donor with COVID-19. Written as DNA, the CDR3 is TGTGCCAGCAGCCAAGATATGGGACCGGCGGAAAAACTGTTTTTT. This sequence encodes CASSQDMGPAEKLFF.